This passage covers 11 T cell receptor beta chains from one sample sequenced in a study. From the 5' RACE reads, TCRdb called clonotypes with MiXCR, one entry per CDR3 protein. The sample yields 50,000 to 65,000 distinct CDR3 sequences, 25% to 35% seen once. Material: tumor-infiltrating memory CD4+ T cells sorted from the breast tumor. As for subset: memory CD4+ T cells, CD4+CD45RO+CD25-. The receptors originated from a female donor with breast cancer.

V and J are TRBV27 and TRBJ2-2; no clear D gene. This CDR3 spans 18 amino acids. Germline V gene data show CDR1 as MNHEY and CDR2 as SMNVEV (reference sequence). V lost 4 bases to trimming and J lost 5 bases, with 23 bases between them. The CDR3 DNA reads as TGTGCCAGCAGTTCGGTCAGCCTTAGCTTTGTCGGAACCGGGGAGCTGTTTTTT. Protein sequence: CASSSVSLSFVGTGELFF.

This clonotype was detected only a few times. The chain carries TRBV24-1 and TRBJ1-5; TRBD1 aligns across 8 bases. The junction had 2 bases not matched to a gene; V was cut back by 9 bases and J by 2 bases. The CDR3 length is 13 residues. Germline V gene data show CDR1 as KGHDR and CDR2 as SFDVKD. This CDR3 is CATGGQGNQPQHF. CDR3 nucleotide sequence: TGTGCCACCGGGGGACAGGGCAATCAGCCCCAGCATTTT.

CDR3 DNA sequence: TGTGCCAGCAGCCCCCAGGGGGGTGAAAAACTGTTTTTT. Protein: CASSPQGGEKLFF. The chain combines TRBV7-9 with TRBJ1-4; 7 nucleotides agree with TRBD1. Germline loops: CDR1 SEHNR, CDR2 FQNEAQ (reference sequence). V lost 5 bases to trimming and J lost 7 bases; unmatched junction nucleotides: 4. This CDR3 spans 13 amino acids.

About this clonotype itself: A clone one base away is much larger, so this may be a read error. V gene TRBV5-1 combines with J gene TRBJ2-2; perhaps D is TRBD1 or TRBD2 (5 bases each). The length of the CDR3 is 13 residues. Looked up from germline, CDR1 is SGHRS and CDR2 is YFSETQ. The CDR3, as DNA: TGCGCCAGCAGCGTCCAACCACGAGGGGAGCTGCTTTTT. It yields the protein CASSVQPRGELLF.

This sequence joins TRBV28 and TRBJ2-5; no reliable D call. Germline CDR1 and CDR2: MDHEN and SYDVKM. V was shortened by 5 bases and J by 0 bases, with 10 bases between the two germline ends. The CDR3 extends over 14 amino acids. The CDR3 DNA reads as TGTGCCAGCAGTCAGAGAGAGTACCAAGAGACCCAGTACTTC. It specifies CASSQREYQETQYF.

This clonotype has a handful of counts. The chain employs TRBV5-1 and TRBJ1-2; 7 bases are a match to TRBD1. Germline CDR1 SGHRS, CDR2 YFSETQ. The CDR3 contains 14 residues. Trimming cost V 0 bases and J 8 bases; bases outside gene matches: 7. The CDR3 region has the DNA TGCGCCAGCAGCTTGGACAGGGGCGAGGTCGGCTACACCTTC. Translation: CASSLDRGEVGYTF.

The gene calls are TRBV6-2 or TRBV6-3 and TRBJ2-7, with unresolved D. The CDR3 is 13 amino acids. With 6 bases removed from V and 2 bases from J, the gap between germline ends came to 11 bases. Germline CDR1 and CDR2: MNHEY and SVGEGT. The CDR3 sequence: CASSATSPYEQYF. CDR3 bases: TGTGCCAGCAGCGCAACTTCGCCCTACGAGCAGTACTTC.

This sequence joins TRBV11-2 and TRBJ2-7; TRBD1 aligns across 10 bases. Germline V gives CDR1 SGHAT, CDR2 FQNNGV. The length of the CDR3 is 19 residues. The V segment lost 4 bases and the J segment 2 bases; nucleotides outside the gene matches: 17. CDR3 protein: CASSSIHRQGARQPYEQYF. Written as DNA, the CDR3 is TGTGCCAGCAGCTCAATTCATAGACAGGGGGCTCGACAGCCCTACGAGCAGTACTTC.

This chain connects TRBV5-1 to TRBJ2-7; 8 bases match TRBD1. The length of the CDR3 is 13 residues. Germline trimming cut 6 bases from V and 2 bases from J; bases unmatched to any gene: 4. CDR1 and CDR2 from the germline V gene are SGHRS and YFSETQ. CDR3 nucleotides: TGCGCCAGCATGAGGACAGGGACCTACGAGCAGTACTTC. Its translation: CASMRTGTYEQYF.

A remark on this clonotype: A much larger clonotype is one base distant, so this may be a read error. The chain is built from TRBV7-2 and TRBJ2-3; no firm D call. Germline V CDR1 and CDR2: SGHTA, FQGNSA. V was trimmed by 3 bases and J by 2 bases, leaving 3 bases between them. The CDR3 sequence is 12 residues long. The CDR3 sequence: CASSFFTDTQYF. The CDR3 DNA follows: TGTGCCAGCAGCTTCTTCACAGATACGCAGTATTTT. The full variable domain, completed using reference TRBV7-2 and TRBJ2-3, is GAGVSQSPSNKVTEKGKDVELRCDPISGHTALYWYRQSLGQGLEFLIYFQGNSAPDKSGLPSDRFSAERTGGSVSTLTIQRTQQEDSAVYLCASSFFTDTQYFGPGTRLTVL.

The genes are TRBV5-5 and TRBJ2-1; 7 bases map to TRBD2. CDR3 length equals 12 residues. Germline V CDR1 and CDR2: SGHKS, YYEKEE (reference sequence). V lost 5 bases, J lost 12 bases, and 8 bases stayed unmatched. The DNA of the CDR3 is TGTGCCAGCAGACAGCTAGCGGAGCTGCAGTTCTTC. This sequence encodes CASRQLAELQFF. Full variable domain (rest looked up from reference TRBV5-5 and TRBJ2-1): DAGVTQSPTHLIKTRGQQVTLRCSPISGHKSVSWYQQVLGQGPQFIFQYYEKEERGRGNFPDRFSARQFPNYSSELNVNALLLGDSALYLCASRQLAELQFFGPGTRLTVL.